This T cell receptor beta chain came from a study of Graves' ophthalmopathy and Graves' hyperthyroidism (dated by TCRdb to 2016 to 2019). With respect to the entire study: Peripheral blood samples were taken at the time of initial diagnosis, before any treatment was given. TCR beta repertoire signatures were used to distinguish Graves' ophthalmopathy from Graves' hyperthyroidism and to predict progression to ophthalmopathy. To explore V-J signatures distinguishing ophthalmopathy from hyperthyroidism, a discovery set of approximately 100 patients (fewer than 45 ophthalmopathy, over 55 stable hyperthyroidism) was enrolled. In total, around 140 blood samples were TCR-sequenced: around 42 ophthalmopathy, under 85 hyperthyroidism and about 17 hyperthyroidism-to-ophthalmopathy patients. For independent validation, a separate cohort was made up of roughly 19 hyperthyroidism patients plus 17 patients who later progressed from hyperthyroidism to ophthalmopathy. For training and testing, the 100 or so patients in the discovery cohort were randomly divided in a 7:3 ratio. In more than 5 hyperthyroidism patients, the T-cell repertoire of thyroid tissue was compared with the T-cell repertoire of blood. Following sample collection, hyperthyroidism patients were given methimazole at a starting dose of 30 mg daily, and ophthalmopathy patients were given high-dose intravenous methylprednisolone.

For repertoire sequencing, the TCR beta CDR3 regions were amplified from RNA transcripts. A first-round RT-PCR used HTBI primers with the Qiagen OneStep RT-PCR kit, followed by a second-round multiplex PCR, size selection and purification. Libraries were sequenced paired-end with 100 bp reads on an Illumina HiSeq2000. Per the original workflow: Reads were processed with SOAPnuke, discarding reads with adapters, uncalled bases, mean Phred below 15, or no exact constant-primer or identifier match. High-quality paired reads were merged with COPE v1.2.5. Each unique nucleotide sequence was defined as a clonotype, and clonotypes were aligned to IMGT TRB V, D and J references with MiTCR v1.1. Analysis was restricted to V-J combinations with a frequency above 0.0001, which covered 99.2% of repertoires. A TCR clonal expansion and chaos score per V-J combination was defined as the ratio of F50 clonal expansion to chaos observed in the TCRdist matrix. Features were reduced by Welch's t-statistics and random forest to around 13 V-J combinations, which fed a naive Bayes classifier. The Morisita-Horn index was used to measure how similar the thyroid and blood repertoires were. In TCRdb, the public reads were trimmed at Q25 with fastp and aligned with MiXCR, with productive beta chains retained. Each entry is one CDR3 protein sequence, shown with its most common DNA and genes. The V and J calls were determined by TCRdb, not by the authors. This sample holds about 400,000 distinct CDR3 sequences; approximately 20% were observed only once. The ten largest clones capture roughly 1.6% of the sample.

Overall results and qualifications from the work: Ophthalmopathy was separated from stable hyperthyroidism by the 13-signature model with more than 85% sensitivity and roughly 82% specificity in cross-validation and with 80%/75% in the test set. Sample size was not statistically predetermined, and group allocation was not concealed from the investigators. Most expanded thyroid clonotypes with frequency above 0.001 were also detected in blood, suggesting blood repertoires may reflect the thyroid immune response. In validation, the model predicted ophthalmopathy progression with more than 70% sensitivity and around 72% specificity; 12 predicted patients were CT-confirmed with GO in a median of approximately six months.

Trimming costs V 3 bases and J 2 bases, and their ends lie 13 bases apart. The CDR3 spans 15 residues, from the cysteine through the phenylalanine. Only the CDR3 DNA stays, 45 bases, in frame from base 1. Reading the germline V gene (reference sequence) gives CDR1 MNHEY and CDR2 SMNVEV. Ophthalmopathy patients were characterized by moderately to severely active disease, a Clinical Activity Score of at least 3, a NOSPECS grade of at least 4, and a disease duration under 3 months. Anyone with other autoimmune diseases, uncontrolled infections, pregnancy or lactation was excluded from the study. Clinical symptoms, serum thyroxine, TRAb, thyroid ultrasound and orbital computed tomography formed the basis of the diagnosis. PBMCs were isolated from more than 9 ml of fresh peripheral blood by Ficoll-Paque density gradient centrifugation. Trizol reagent was used to extract the total RNA, and its quality was then checked on an Agilent 2100 Bioanalyzer.

This clonotype showed up many times. It has no known antigen specificity. No much larger clone exists at a distance of one base, and base qualities are not known. This clonotype was obtained from a woman between 18 and 29 years old with Graves' ophthalmopathy. Donor details come from another sample of the same person, matched by shared clones. Recombination connected TRBV27 to TRBJ1-1, with the D gene uncertain. Sequenced sample: peripheral blood. The CDR3 region: CASSLRGTGNTEAFF. The DNA sequence follows: TGTGCCAGCAGTTTGCGGGGTACGGGCAACACTGAAGCTTTCTTT.